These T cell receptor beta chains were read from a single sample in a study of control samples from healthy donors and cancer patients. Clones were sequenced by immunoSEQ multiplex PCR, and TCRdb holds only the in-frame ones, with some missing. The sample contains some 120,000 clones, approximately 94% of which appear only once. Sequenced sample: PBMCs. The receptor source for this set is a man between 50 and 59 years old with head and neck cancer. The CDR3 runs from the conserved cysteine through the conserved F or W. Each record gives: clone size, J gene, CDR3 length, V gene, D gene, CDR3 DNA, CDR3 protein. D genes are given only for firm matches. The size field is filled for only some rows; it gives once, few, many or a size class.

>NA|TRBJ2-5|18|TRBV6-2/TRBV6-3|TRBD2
TGTGCCAGCAGTTACTCGTGGACTAGCGGGGGGGCCTTGGAGACCCAGTACTTC
CASSYSWTSGGALETQYF
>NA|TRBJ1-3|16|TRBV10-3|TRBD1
TGTGCCATCAGTGTACCGGGACAGGGCGCTGGAAACACCATATATTTT
CAISVPGQGAGNTIYF
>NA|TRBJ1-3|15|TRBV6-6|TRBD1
TGTGCCAGCAGTTACAGGACAGGCTCTGGAAACACCATATATTTT
CASSYRTGSGNTIYF
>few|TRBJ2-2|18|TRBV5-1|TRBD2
TGCGCCAGCAGCTTGGCGACTAGCGGGGGGGCCTACACCGGGGAGCTGTTTTTT
CASSLATSGGAYTGELFF
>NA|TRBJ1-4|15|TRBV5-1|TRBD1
TGCGCCAGCAGTTCCACGACAGGGACGAGGGAAAAACTGTTTTTT
CASSSTTGTREKLFF
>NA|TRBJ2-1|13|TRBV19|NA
TGTGCCACCCGAGGGTCCTCCTACAATGAGCAGTTCTTC
CATRGSSYNEQFF
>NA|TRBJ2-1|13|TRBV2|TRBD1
TGTGCCAGCAGTCAGGACAGGGACGATGAGCAGTTCTTC
CASSQDRDDEQFF
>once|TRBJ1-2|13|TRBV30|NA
TGTGCCTGGAGCCGGGCCGGGACAATAGGCTACACCTTC
CAWSRAGTIGYTF
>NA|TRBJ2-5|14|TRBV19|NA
TGTGCCAGTAGTAAAAACAGGGTCCGTGGGACCCAGTACTTC
CASSKNRVRGTQYF
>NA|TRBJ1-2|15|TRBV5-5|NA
TGTGCCAGCAGCCTGAATTGGGCAGATAACTATGGCTACACCTTC
CASSLNWADNYGYTF
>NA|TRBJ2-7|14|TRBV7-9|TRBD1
TGTGCCAGCAGGGCGACGGGACAGACCTTACGAAGGTACTTC
CASRATGQTLRRYF
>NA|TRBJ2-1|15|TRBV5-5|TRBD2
TGTGCCAGCAGGCGAGGCGGGGGGGATCTCAATGAGCAGTTCTTC
CASRRGGGDLNEQFF
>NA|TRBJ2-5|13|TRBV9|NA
TGTGCCAGCAGCGAGGGTAGCGAGGAGACCCAGTACTTC
CASSEGSEETQYF
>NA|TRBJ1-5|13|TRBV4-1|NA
TGCGCCAGCAACGGGGGGAGCAATCAGCCCCAGCATTTT
CASNGGSNQPQHF
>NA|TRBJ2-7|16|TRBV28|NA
TGTGCCAGCAGGCCGTCAACGGGGAGGGGGGGCTACGAGCAGTACTTC
CASRPSTGRGGYEQYF
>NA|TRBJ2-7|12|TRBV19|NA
TGTGCCAGTAGTATCGCTGATTACGAGCAGTACTTC
CASSIADYEQYF
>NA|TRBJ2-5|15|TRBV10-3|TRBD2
TGTGCCATCAGTGAAATGCGGGGGGGCTTCGAGACCCAGTACTTC
CAISEMRGGFETQYF
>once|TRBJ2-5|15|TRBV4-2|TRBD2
TGTGCCAGCAGCCAAGCCGGGGGGGCAAGTGAGACCCAGTACTTC
CASSQAGGASETQYF
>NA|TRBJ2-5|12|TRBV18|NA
TGTGCCAGCTCACCCCGCGGGGAGACCCAGTACTTC
CASSPRGETQYF
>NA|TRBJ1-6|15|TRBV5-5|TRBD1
TGTGCCAGCAGCTTGACTACAGGGGCGGATTCACCCCTCCACTTT
CASSLTTGADSPLHF
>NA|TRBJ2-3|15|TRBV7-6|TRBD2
TGTGCCAGCAGCTCGGAGCGGGGAGGCACAGATACGCAGTATTTT
CASSSERGGTDTQYF
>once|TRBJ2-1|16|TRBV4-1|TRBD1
TGCGCCAGCGCCGGGACAGGGGGTCCCAACTACAATGAGCAGTTCTTC
CASAGTGGPNYNEQFF
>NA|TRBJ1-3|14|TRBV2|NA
TGTGCCAGCACCAGGGACGGCTCTGGAAACACCATATATTTT
CASTRDGSGNTIYF
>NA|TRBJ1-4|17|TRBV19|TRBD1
TGTGCCAGTACTAATACCCTACAGGGGGGGAGCAATGAAAAACTGTTTTTT
CASTNTLQGGSNEKLFF
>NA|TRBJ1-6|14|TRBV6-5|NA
TGTGCCAGCGGGGGTCGCTCCTATAATTCACCCCTCCACTTT
CASGGRSYNSPLHF
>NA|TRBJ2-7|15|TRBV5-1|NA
TGCGCCAGCAGCTTGGAACTAACAACCACCTACGAGCAGTACTTC
CASSLELTTTYEQYF
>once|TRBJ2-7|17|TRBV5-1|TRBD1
TGCGCCAGCAGCTCGCCGGGACAGGGAGGTAATCGAGACGAGCAGTACTTC
CASSSPGQGGNRDEQYF
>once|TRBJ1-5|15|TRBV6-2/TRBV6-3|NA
TGTGCCAGCAGTTACGTCAACAGAGTCAATCAGCCCCAGCATTTT
CASSYVNRVNQPQHF